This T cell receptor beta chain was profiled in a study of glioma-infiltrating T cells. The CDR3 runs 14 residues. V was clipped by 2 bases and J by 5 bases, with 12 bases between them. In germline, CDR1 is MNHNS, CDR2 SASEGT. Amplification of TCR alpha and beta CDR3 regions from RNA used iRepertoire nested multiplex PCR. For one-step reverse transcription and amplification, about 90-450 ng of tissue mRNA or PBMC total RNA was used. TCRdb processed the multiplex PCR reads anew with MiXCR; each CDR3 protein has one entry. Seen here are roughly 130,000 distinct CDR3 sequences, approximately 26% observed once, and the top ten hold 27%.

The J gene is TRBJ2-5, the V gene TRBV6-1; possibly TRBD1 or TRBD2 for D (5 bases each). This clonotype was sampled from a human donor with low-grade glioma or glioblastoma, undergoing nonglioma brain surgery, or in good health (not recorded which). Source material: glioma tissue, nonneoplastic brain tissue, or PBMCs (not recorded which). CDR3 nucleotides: TGTGCCAGCAGTGAACTCGGGGCACGGGAGACCCAGTACTTC. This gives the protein CASSELGARETQYF.